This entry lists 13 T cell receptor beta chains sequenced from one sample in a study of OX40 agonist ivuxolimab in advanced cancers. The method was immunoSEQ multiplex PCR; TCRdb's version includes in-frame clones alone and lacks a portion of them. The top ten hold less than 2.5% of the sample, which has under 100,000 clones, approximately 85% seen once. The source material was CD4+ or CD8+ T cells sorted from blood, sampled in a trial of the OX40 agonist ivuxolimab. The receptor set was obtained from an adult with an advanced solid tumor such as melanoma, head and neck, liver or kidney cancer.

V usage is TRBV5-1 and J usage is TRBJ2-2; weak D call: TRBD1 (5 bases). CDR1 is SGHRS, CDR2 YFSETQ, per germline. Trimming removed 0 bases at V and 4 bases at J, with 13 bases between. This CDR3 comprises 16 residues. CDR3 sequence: CASSLDLGPGTGELFF. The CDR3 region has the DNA TGCGCCAGCAGCTTGGACCTGGGGCCCGGCACCGGGGAGCTGTTTTTT. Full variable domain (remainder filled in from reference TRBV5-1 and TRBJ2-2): KAGVTQTPRYLIKTRGQQVTLSCSPISGHRSVSWYQQTPGQGLQFLFEYFSETQRNKGNFPGRFSGRQFSNSRSEMNVSTLELGDSALYLCASSLDLGPGTGELFFGEGSRLTVL.

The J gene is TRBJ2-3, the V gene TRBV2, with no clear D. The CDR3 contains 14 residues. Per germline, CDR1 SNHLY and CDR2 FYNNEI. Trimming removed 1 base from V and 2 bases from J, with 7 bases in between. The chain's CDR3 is CASSEDSTTDTQYF. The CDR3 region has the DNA TGTGCCAGCAGTGAAGACAGTACCACAGATACGCAGTATTTT.

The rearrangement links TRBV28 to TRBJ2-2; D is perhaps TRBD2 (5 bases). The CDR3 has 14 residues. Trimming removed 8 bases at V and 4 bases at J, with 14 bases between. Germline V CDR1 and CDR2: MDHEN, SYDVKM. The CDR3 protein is CASRPRGRTGELFF. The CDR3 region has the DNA TGTGCCAGCCGCCCGAGAGGGCGCACCGGGGAGCTGTTTTTT. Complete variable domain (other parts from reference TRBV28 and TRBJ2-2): DVKVTQSSRYLVKRTGEKVFLECVQDMDHENMFWYRQDPGLGLRLIYFSYDVKMKEKGDIPEGYSVSREKKERFSLILESASTNQTSMYLCASRPRGRTGELFFGEGSRLTVL.

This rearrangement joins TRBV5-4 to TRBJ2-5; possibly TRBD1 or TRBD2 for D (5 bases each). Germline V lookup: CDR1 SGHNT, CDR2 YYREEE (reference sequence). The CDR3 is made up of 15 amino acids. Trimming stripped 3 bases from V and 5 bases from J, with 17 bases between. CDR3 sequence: CASSSPGRSGETQYF. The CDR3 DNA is TGTGCCAGCAGCTCCCCGGGACGGTCGGGGGAGACCCAGTACTTC.

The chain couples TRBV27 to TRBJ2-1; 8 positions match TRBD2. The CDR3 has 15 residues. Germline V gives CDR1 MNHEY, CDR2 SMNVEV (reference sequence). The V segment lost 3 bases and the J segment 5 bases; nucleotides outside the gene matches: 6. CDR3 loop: CASSFNGGAHNEQFF. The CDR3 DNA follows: TGTGCCAGCAGTTTTAACGGGGGGGCCCACAATGAGCAGTTCTTC.

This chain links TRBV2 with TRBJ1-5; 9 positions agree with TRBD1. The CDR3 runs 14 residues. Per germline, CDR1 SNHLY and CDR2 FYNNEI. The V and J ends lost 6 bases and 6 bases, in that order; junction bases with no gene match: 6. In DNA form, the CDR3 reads TGTGCCAGCAGGTTGACAGGGGGAATTCAGCCCCAGCATTTT. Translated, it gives CASRLTGGIQPQHF.

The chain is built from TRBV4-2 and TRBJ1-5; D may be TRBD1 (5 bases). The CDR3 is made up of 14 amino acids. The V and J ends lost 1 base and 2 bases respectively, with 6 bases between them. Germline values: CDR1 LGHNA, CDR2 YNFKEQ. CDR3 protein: CASSQGRGNQPQHF. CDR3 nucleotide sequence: TGTGCCAGCAGCCAAGGCAGGGGCAATCAGCCCCAGCATTTT.

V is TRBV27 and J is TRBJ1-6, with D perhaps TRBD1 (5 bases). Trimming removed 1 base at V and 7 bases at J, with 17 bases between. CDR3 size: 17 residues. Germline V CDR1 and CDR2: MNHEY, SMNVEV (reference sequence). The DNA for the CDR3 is TGTGCCAGCAGTTTATGGGATCCGGGGGACCCCAATTCACCCCTCCACTTT. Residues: CASSLWDPGDPNSPLHF.

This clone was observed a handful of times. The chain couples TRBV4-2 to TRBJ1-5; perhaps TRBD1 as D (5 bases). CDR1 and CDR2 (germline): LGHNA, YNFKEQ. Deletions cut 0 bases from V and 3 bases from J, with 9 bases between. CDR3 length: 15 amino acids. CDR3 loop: CASSQEHRHNQPQHF. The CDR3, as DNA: TGTGCCAGCAGCCAAGAACACAGGCACAATCAGCCCCAGCATTTT.

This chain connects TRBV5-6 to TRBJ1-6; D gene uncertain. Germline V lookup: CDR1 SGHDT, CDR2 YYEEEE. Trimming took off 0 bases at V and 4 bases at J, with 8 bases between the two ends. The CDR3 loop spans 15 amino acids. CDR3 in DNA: TGTGCCAGCAGCTTGGCGGTCAGTTATAATTCACCCCTCCACTTT. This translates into CASSLAVSYNSPLHF.

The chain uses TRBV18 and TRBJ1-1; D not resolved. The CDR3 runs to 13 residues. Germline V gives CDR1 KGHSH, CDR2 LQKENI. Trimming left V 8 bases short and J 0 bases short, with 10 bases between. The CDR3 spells CASVDTLNTEAFF. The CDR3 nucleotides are TGTGCCAGCGTCGACACTCTGAACACTGAAGCTTTCTTT.

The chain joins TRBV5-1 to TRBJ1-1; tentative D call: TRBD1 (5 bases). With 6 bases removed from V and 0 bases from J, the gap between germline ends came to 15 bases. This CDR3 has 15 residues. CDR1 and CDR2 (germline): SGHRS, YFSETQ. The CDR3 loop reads CASTATGGMNTEAFF. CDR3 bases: TGCGCCAGCACAGCTACGGGGGGAATGAACACTGAAGCTTTCTTT.

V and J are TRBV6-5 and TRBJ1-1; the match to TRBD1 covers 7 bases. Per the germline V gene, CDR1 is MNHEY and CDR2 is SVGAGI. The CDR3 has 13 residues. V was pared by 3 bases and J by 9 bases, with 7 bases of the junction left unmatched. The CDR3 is CASSYYSQGQAFF. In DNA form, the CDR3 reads TGTGCCAGCAGTTATTATTCACAGGGGCAAGCTTTCTTT.